This T cell receptor beta chain was documented in a study of naive and memory T cell subsets. Cells stained for CD3, CD4, CD8, CD45RA and CD27 were sorted into four subsets. An equimolar mix of two oligonucleotides served as the beta constant-region primer for TRBC1 and TRBC2. Nested alpha and beta constant-region primers with the SP2 primer drove four PCR rounds on ligated cDNA. The cDNA 3' end received a ligated single-stranded oligonucleotide carrying the SP2 primer and a 12-nucleotide UMI. TCRdb used MiXCR to reprocess the UMI-ligation and nested PCR reads, holding one entry per CDR3 protein. The sample comprises 95,000 to 110,000 distinct CDR3 sequences, about 15% of which are singletons, and approximately 3% rests with the top ten. This clonotype turned up a few times. Its specificity is unknown. CDR1 is DFQATT and CDR2 is SNEGSKA in the germline V gene (reference sequence). The CDR3 contains 16 residues. The germline V and J ends were trimmed by 0 bases and 0 bases, with 12 bases remaining between them.

Study results and limitations: Naive and memory subsets had different power law exponents for TCR abundance. A few larger clonotypes appeared in naive repertoires, especially CD8, possibly memory cells re-expressing CD45RA.

Material: naive CD8+ T cells from blood. This chain connects TRBV20-1 to TRBJ1-5, with a possible D match to TRBD1 (5 bases). This sequence originates from a human donor in good health. The CDR3 DNA reads TGCAGTGCTAGAGATAGGGGAGCATATAGCAATCAGCCCCAGCATTTT. Translated: CSARDRGAYSNQPQHF.